The 10 T cell receptor beta chains presented below share a single source sample, sequenced in a study of T cell clonality in common variable immunodeficiency. The repertoire was sequenced with immunoSEQ multiplex PCR; TCRdb's copy has only in-frame clones and lacks some. The sample lists just over 25,000 clones, none appearing once, the ten largest making up approximately 22%. For these receptors, no antigen is known. General observations from the study: In common variable immunodeficiency, TCR beta chains reportedly carried fewer deletions and N-nucleotide insertions.

The sequencing input was peripheral blood mononuclear cells. Receptor source: a human donor with common variable immunodeficiency.

This clone was detected a few times. Coverage ceases 3 residues before the CDR3 finishes, and the germline J gene fills in the end. The J gene is TRBJ2-7, the V gene TRBV18; possibly TRBD1 or TRBD2 for D (6 bases each). V was clipped by 0 bases and J by 2 bases, with 23 bases between them. The germline V gene encodes CDR1 KGHSH and CDR2 LQKENI. The CDR3 contains 19 residues. This CDR3 is CASSPPISQGGGVAYEQYF. The sequenced CDR3 bases are TGTGCCAGCTCACCACCTATTTCACAGGGAGGAGGGGTAGCCTACGAG.

This clone has at least ten counts. Read coverage stops 3 residues before the CDR3 terminus; the germline J gene supplies the remainder. V is TRBV7-3 and J is TRBJ2-2, with 14 bases identical to TRBD2. V gave up 5 bases and J gave up 6 bases; unmatched junction bases: 2. The CDR3 is made up of 15 amino acids. CDR1 and CDR2 from the germline V gene are SGHTA and FQGTGA. The DNA read from the CDR3 is TGTGCCAGCAGCAAGGGACTAGCGGGAGCCGGGGAG. Its protein product is CASSKGLAGAGE. Given in full, the CDR3 is CASSKGLAGAGELFF. Complete variable domain (other parts from reference TRBV7-3 and TRBJ2-2): GAGVSQTPSNKVTEKGKYVELRCDPISGHTALYWYRQSLGQGPEFLIYFQGTGAADDSGLPNDRFFAVRPEGSVSTLKIQRTERGDSAVYLCASSKGLAGAGELFFGEGSRLTVL.

This clone was counted only a few times. Partial CDR3 DNA: TGCGCCAGCAGCCCCGACAGGCTGGGC. Residues: CASSPDRLG. The full CDR3 is CASSPDRLGYTF. The V gene is TRBV5-1, the J gene TRBJ1-2, with D perhaps TRBD1 (6 bases). The CDR3 end falls 3 residues outside the read, so it is completed with the germline J gene. This CDR3 contains 12 residues. Per germline, CDR1 SGHRS and CDR2 YFSETQ.

This clone was counted between two and nine times. The CDR3 goes on 3 residues after the read ends, and that part is filled in from the germline J gene. The rearrangement links TRBV5-1 to TRBJ1-2, with 8 bases aligning to TRBD1. Germline CDR1 is SGHRS and CDR2 is YFSETQ. The CDR3 loop spans 14 amino acids. The ends lost 4 bases at V and 3 bases at J; junction bases unmatched: 5. CDR3 in amino acids: CASSGQTGDYGYTF. The CDR3 bases that were read are TGCGCCAGCAGCGGGCAGACAGGGGACTATGGC.

This clone occurred many times. Read sequence stops 3 residues before the CDR3 end, and the germline J gene provides the missing end. The chain recombines TRBV29-1 with TRBJ2-2, with 10 bases fitting TRBD2. CDR1 SQVTM and CDR2 ANQGSEA come from the germline V gene. The CDR3 totals 15 residues. The ends lost 6 bases at V and 4 bases at J; junction bases unmatched: 8. CDR3 DNA (partial): TGCAGCGTCGCTAACCCTAGCGGGGGCACCGGGGAG. Translated: CSVANPSGGTGE. In full, the CDR3 is CSVANPSGGTGELFF.

Of note for this clone: The read terminates 3 residues ahead of where the CDR3 ends, so the germline J gene completes it. The chain has TRBV7-9 and TRBJ2-3; 8 nucleotides line up with TRBD2. V trimming: 2 bases; J trimming: 4 bases; junction bases outside the gene matches: 2. CDR1 and CDR2 from the germline V gene are SEHNR and FQNEAQ (reference sequence). The CDR3 runs 14 residues. CDR3 sequence: CASSLSGSADTQYF. The sequenced CDR3 bases are TGTGCCAGCAGCTTAAGCGGGAGCGCAGATACG.

This clone was found many times. The CDR3 end falls 3 residues outside the read, so it is completed with the germline J gene. The genes are TRBV28 and TRBJ2-7, with D perhaps matching TRBD1 (6 bases). The CDR3 length is 16 residues. V dropped 4 bases and J dropped 1 base, with 17 bases sitting between them. Germline V gene sequence: CDR1 MDHEN, CDR2 SYDVKM. The CDR3 protein is CASSSQGQGRSYEQYF. The part of the CDR3 DNA that was read is TGTGCCAGCAGTTCTCAAGGTCAGGGGAGATCCTACGAG.

This clone was observed a few times. The read falls 3 residues short of the CDR3 end, and the missing part is taken from the germline J gene. This chain connects TRBV18 to TRBJ1-6; D unclear. The CDR3 has 14 residues. Trimming took 6 bases from V and 9 from J, leaving 15 bases between them. CDR1 is KGHSH, CDR2 LQKENI, per germline. The CDR3 here is CASSELEARSPLHF. Incomplete CDR3 DNA: TGTGCCAGCTCCGAACTTGAAGCGCGTTCACCC.

As regards this clone: The read comes to an end 3 residues before the CDR3 does, leaving the germline J gene to fill in the end. The chain joins TRBV7-2 to TRBJ2-5; D is uncertain. CDR3 length equals 15 residues. Germline CDR1 SGHTA, CDR2 FQGNSA. With 7 bases removed from V and 5 bases from J, the gap between germline ends came to 20 bases. Incomplete CDR3 DNA: TGTGCCAGCATCGGTCATGGTACTCCGTCGGAGACC. Translating gives CASIGHGTPSET. The whole CDR3 region reads CASIGHGTPSETQYF.

This clone came up many times. The missing CDR3 end, 3 residues past where the read stops, is filled in from the germline J gene. V gene TRBV5-1 combines with J gene TRBJ2-1, with TRBD1 matching over 11 bases. Germline loops: CDR1 SGHRS, CDR2 YFSETQ. After removal of 0 bases from V and 0 bases from J, the junction contained 8 bases not matched to a gene. The CDR3 is made up of 19 amino acids. CDR3 DNA, as far as it was read: TGCGCCAGCAGCTTGGGTGGGACAGGGGGTTTCAGCTCCTACAATGAG. Protein sequence: CASSLGGTGGFSSYNE. The whole CDR3 sequence is CASSLGGTGGFSSYNEQFF.